Described below is a single T cell receptor beta chain sequence and its context. Its antigen is unknown. The isolated RNA, all of it, was reverse transcribed, so expressed TCRB transcripts were what got sequenced. The repertoire was sequenced with immunoSEQ multiplex PCR; TCRdb's copy has only in-frame clones and lacks some. The repertoire has 900,000 or so clones, about a sixth of them found once; the top ten carry 0.02% to 0.025%. V lost 5 bases, J lost 7 bases, and 21 bases lay in between. Germline lookup yields CDR1 MNHNS and CDR2 SASEGT. The CDR3 length is 15 residues. This sample is part of a study of beta chain features in type 1 diabetes. About the study: No age, gender or cell yield differences were seen between patients and healthy donors. Study-level results: All four CD4+ subsets of Type 1 diabetes patients contained TCRB CDR3s that were moderately but significantly shorter. Compared with healthy donors, patients appeared to share more similar naive, central memory and regulatory TCRB repertoires.

The V and J genes are TRBV6-1 and TRBJ2-7, with D perhaps matching TRBD2 (5 bases). Sequencing input: naive CD4+ T cells from blood. This sequence was found in a woman aged 18-29 years in good health. The CDR3 DNA reads TGTGCCAGCAGTTCCGGTGGGAGCGGCCCGGGGGAGCAGTACTTC. Protein: CASSSGGSGPGEQYF.